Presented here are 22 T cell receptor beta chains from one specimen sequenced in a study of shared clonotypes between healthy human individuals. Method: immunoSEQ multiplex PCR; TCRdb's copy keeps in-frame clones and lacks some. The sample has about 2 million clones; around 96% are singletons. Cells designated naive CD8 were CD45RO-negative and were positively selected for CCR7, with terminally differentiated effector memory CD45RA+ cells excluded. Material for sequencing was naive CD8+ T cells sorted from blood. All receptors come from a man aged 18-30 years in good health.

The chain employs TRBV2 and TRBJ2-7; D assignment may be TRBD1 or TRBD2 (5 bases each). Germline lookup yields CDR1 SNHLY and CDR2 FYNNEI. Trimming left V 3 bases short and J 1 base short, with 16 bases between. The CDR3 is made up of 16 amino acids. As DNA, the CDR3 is TGTGCCAGCAGTGACCCTCGGGACCAAACATCCTACGAGCAGTACTTC. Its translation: CASSDPRDQTSYEQYF. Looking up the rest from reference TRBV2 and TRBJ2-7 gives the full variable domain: EPEVTQTPSHQVTQMGQEVILRCVPISNHLYFYWYRQILGQKVEFLVSFYNNEISEKSEIFDDQFSVERPDGSNFTLKIRSTKLEDSAMYFCASSDPRDQTSYEQYFGPGTRLTVT.

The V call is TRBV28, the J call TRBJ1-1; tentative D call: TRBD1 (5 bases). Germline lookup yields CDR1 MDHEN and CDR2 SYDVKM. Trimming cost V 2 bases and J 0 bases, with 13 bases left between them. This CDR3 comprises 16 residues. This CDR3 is CASSLNSEGMNTEAFF. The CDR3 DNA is TGTGCCAGCAGTTTAAATTCGGAGGGGATGAACACTGAAGCTTTCTTT. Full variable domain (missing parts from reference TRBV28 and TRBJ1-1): DVKVTQSSRYLVKRTGEKVFLECVQDMDHENMFWYRQDPGLGLRLIYFSYDVKMKEKGDIPEGYSVSREKKERFSLILESASTNQTSMYLCASSLNSEGMNTEAFFGQGTRLTVV.

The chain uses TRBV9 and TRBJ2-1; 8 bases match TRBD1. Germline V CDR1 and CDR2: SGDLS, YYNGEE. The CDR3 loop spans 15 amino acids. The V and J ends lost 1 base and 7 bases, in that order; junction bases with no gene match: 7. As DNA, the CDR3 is TGTGCCAGCAGCGTATGGCAGGGGGCGAGGAATGAGCAGTTCTTC. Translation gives CASSVWQGARNEQFF.

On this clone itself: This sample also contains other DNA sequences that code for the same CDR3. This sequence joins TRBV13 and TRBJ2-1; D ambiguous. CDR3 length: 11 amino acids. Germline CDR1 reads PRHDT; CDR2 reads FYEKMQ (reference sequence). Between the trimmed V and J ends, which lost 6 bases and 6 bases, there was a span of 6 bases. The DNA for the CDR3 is TGTGCCAGCAGTCTTTCCAATGAGCAGTTCTTC. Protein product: CASSLSNEQFF.

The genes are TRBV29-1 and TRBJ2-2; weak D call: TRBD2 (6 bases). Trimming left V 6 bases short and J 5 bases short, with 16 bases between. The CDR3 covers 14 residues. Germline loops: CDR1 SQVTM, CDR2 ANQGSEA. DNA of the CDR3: TGCAGCGTGGCGGGTAGCGGAGAGACCGGGGAGCTGTTTTTT. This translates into CSVAGSGETGELFF.

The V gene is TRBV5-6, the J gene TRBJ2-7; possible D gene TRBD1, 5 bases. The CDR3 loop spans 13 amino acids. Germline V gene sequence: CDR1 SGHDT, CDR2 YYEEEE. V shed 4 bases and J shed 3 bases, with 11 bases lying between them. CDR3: CASSTGHLYEQYF. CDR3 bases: TGTGCCAGCAGCACCGGACACCTCTACGAGCAGTACTTC.

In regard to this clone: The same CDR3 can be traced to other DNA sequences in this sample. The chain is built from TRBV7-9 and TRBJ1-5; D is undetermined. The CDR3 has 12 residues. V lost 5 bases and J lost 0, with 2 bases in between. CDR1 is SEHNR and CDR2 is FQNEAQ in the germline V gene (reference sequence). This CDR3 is CASSGSNQPQHF. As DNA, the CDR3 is TGTGCCAGCAGCGGTAGCAATCAGCCCCAGCATTTT.

The CDR3 protein is CSVEDAGPSVDTQYF. CDR3 in DNA: TGCAGCGTTGAGGATGCGGGCCCCTCGGTAGATACGCAGTATTTT. The chain uses TRBV29-1 and TRBJ2-3, with D tentatively TRBD2 (5 bases). Germline-derived CDR1 and CDR2 are SQVTM and ANQGSEA. The CDR3 runs 15 residues. The V gene lost 3 bases and the J gene lost 5 bases, with 18 bases spanning the gap.

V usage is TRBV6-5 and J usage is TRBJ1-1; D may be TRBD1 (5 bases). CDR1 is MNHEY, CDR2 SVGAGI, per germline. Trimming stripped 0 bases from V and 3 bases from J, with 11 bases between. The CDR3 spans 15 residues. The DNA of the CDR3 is TGTGCCAGCAGTTACTCACCAGGGTTGGACACTGAAGCTTTCTTT. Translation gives CASSYSPGLDTEAFF.

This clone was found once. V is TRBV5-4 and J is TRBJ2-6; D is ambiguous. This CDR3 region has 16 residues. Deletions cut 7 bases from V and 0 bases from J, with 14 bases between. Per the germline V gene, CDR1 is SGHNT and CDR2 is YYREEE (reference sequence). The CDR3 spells CASGMSYGSGANVLTF. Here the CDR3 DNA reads TGTGCCAGCGGGATGTCTTACGGCTCTGGGGCCAACGTCCTGACTTTC.

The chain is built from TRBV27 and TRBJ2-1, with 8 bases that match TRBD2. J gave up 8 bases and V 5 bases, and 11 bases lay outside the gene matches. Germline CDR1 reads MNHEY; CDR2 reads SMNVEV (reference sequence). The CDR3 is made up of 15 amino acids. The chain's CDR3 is CASSTLGTRDYEQFF. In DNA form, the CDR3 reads TGTGCCAGCAGTACACTCGGGACTAGGGACTATGAGCAGTTCTTC.

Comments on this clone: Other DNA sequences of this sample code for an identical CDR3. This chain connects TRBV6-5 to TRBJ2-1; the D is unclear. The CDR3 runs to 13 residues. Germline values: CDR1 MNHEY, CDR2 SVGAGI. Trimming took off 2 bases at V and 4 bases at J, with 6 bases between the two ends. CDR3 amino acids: CASSYGEYNEQFF. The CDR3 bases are TGTGCCAGCAGTTACGGAGAATACAATGAGCAGTTCTTC.

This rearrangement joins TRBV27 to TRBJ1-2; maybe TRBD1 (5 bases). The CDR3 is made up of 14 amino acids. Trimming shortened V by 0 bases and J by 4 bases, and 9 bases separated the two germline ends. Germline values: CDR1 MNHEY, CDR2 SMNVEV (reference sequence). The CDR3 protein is CASSLSGRVYGYTF. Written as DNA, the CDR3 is TGTGCCAGCAGTTTATCAGGCAGGGTCTATGGCTACACCTTC.

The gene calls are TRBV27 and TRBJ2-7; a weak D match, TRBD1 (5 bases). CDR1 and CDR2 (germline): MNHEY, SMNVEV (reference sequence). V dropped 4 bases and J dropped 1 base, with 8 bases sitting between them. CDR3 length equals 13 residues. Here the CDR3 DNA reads TGTGCCAGCAGTTGGACATATTCCTACGAGCAGTACTTC. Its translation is CASSWTYSYEQYF.

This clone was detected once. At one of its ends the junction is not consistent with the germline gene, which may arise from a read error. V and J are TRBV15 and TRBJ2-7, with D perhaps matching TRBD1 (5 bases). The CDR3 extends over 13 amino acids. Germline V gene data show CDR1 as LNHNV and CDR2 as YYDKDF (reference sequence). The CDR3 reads CATHEVGVPLLNF. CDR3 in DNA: TGTGCCACCCACGAGGTAGGGGTCCCTCTCCTCAACTTC.

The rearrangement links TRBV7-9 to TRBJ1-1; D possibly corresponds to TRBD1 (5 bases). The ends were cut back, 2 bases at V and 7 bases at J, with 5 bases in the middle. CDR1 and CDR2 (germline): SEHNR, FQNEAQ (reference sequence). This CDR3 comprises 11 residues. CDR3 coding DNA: TGTGCCAGCAGCTTACAGGGTGAAGCTTTCTTT. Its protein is CASSLQGEAFF.

CDR3 sequence (DNA): TGTGCCAGCAGCACCCCGGGGGGGTACCAAGAGACCCAGTACTTC. Translated: CASSTPGGYQETQYF. V and J are TRBV7-9 and TRBJ2-5; 8 bases agree with TRBD2. The CDR3 is 15 residues long. Unmatched junction bases numbered 5, after V lost 5 bases and J lost 0 bases. Germline V gene sequence: CDR1 SEHNR, CDR2 FQNEAQ (reference sequence).

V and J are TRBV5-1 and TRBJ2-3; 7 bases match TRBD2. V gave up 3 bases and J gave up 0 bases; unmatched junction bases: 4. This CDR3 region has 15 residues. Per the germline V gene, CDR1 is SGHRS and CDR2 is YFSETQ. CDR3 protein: CASSWLADSTDTQYF. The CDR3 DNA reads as TGCGCCAGCAGCTGGCTAGCGGATAGCACAGATACGCAGTATTTT.

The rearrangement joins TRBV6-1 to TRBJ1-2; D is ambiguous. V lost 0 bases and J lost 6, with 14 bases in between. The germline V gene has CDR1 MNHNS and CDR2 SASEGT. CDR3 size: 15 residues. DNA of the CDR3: TGTGCCAGCAGTGAAGCTTCCAAGACTCTTAATGGCTACACCTTC. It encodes CASSEASKTLNGYTF.

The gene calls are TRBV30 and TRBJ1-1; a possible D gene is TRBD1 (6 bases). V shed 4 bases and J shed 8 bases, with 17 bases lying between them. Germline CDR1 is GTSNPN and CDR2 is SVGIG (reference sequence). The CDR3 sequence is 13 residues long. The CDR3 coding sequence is TGTGCCTGGACCTCCGGGACAACAAACGAAGCTTTCTTT. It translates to CAWTSGTTNEAFF.

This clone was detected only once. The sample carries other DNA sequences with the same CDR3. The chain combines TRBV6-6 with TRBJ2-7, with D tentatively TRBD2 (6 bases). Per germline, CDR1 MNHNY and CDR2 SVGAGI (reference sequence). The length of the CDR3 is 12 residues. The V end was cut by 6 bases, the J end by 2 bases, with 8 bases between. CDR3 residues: CASSSGAYEQYF. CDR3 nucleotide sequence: TGTGCCAGCAGCTCGGGGGCCTACGAGCAGTACTTC.

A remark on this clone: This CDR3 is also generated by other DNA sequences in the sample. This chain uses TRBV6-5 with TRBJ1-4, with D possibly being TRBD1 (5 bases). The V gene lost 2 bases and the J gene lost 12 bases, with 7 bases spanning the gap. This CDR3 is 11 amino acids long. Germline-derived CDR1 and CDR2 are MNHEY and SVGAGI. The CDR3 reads CASSYGQELFF. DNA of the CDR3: TGTGCCAGCAGTTACGGACAAGAACTGTTTTTT.